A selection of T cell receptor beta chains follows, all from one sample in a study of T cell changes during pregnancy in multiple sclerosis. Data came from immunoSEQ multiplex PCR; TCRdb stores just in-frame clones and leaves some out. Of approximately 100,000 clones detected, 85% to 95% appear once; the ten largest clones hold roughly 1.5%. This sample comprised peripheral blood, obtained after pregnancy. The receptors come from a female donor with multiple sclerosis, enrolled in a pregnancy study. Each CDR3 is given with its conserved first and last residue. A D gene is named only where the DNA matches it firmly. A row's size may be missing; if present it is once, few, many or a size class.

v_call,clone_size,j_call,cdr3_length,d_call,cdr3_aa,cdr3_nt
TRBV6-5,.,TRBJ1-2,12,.,CASSTGTASYTF,TGTGCCAGCAGTACCGGGACTGCGTCCTACACCTTC
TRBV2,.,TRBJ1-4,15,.,CASTLNSVRVEKLFF,TGTGCCAGCACCCTAAACAGTGTGCGGGTTGAAAAACTGTTTTTT
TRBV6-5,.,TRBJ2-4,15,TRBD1,CASTETGGAGNIQYF,TGTGCCAGCACCGAGACAGGGGGCGCCGGAAACATTCAGTACTTC
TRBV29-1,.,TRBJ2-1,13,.,CSADGGSYNEQFF,TGCAGCGCCGATGGGGGGTCCTACAATGAGCAGTTCTTC
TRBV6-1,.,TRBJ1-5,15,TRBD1,CASSEEGAGGQPQHF,TGTGCCAGCAGTGAAGAAGGAGCAGGGGGACAGCCCCAGCATTTT
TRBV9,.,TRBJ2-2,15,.,CASSARDTYAGELFF,TGTGCCAGCAGCGCCCGGGACACTTACGCCGGGGAGCTGTTTTTT
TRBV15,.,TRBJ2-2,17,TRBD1,CATSRPPHRGPDGELFF,TGTGCCACCAGCAGGCCCCCCCACAGGGGTCCAGACGGGGAGCTGTTTTTT
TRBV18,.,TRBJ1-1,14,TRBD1,CASAPQGVGTEAFF,TGTGCCAGCGCACCCCAGGGGGTTGGGACTGAAGCTTTCTTT
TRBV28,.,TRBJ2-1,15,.,CASSRGLPLEREQFF,TGTGCCAGCAGTAGGGGACTTCCCCTTGAACGGGAGCAGTTCTTC
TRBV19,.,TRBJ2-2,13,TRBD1,CASRTGWTGELFF,TGTGCCAGTAGGACAGGGTGGACCGGGGAGCTGTTTTTT
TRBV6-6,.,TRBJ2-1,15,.,CASSYWPGENNEQFF,TGTGCCAGCAGTTACTGGCCAGGGGAGAACAATGAGCAGTTCTTC
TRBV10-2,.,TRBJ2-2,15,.,CASSERGGPTGELFF,TGCGCCAGCAGTGAAAGGGGCGGCCCCACCGGGGAGCTGTTTTTT
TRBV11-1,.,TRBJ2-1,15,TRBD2,CASSPSGSRINEQFF,TGTGCCAGCAGCCCCAGCGGGAGTCGAATCAATGAGCAGTTCTTC
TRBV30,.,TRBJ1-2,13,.,CAWSASDSAGYTF,TGTGCCTGGAGTGCCTCGGACAGCGCTGGCTACACCTTC
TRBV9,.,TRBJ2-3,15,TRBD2,CASSPVGGRTDTQYF,TGTGCCAGCAGCCCTGTCGGGGGGAGGACAGATACGCAGTATTTT
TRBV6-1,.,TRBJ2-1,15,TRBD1,CASSGKGGRAHEQFF,TGTGCCAGCAGTGGAAAAGGGGGCCGAGCCCATGAGCAGTTCTTC
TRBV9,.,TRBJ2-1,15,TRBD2,CASSQGTSGYNEQFF,TGTGCCAGCAGCCAAGGGACTAGCGGTTACAATGAGCAGTTCTTC
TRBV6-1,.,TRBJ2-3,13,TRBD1,CASREGGSDTQYF,TGTGCCAGCAGAGAAGGGGGCTCAGATACGCAGTATTTT
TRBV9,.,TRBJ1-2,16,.,CASSVGGHGRNYGYTF,TGTGCCAGCAGCGTAGGGGGACACGGCCGTAACTATGGCTACACCTTC
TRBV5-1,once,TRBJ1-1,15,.,CASSPDGGEDTEAFF,TGCGCCAGCAGCCCGGATGGGGGGGAAGACACTGAAGCTTTCTTT
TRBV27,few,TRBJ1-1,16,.,CATPLPGQTDSTEAFF,TGTGCCACCCCGCTTCCCGGACAGACCGATAGCACTGAAGCTTTCTTT
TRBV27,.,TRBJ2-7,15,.,CASSLFANYPYEQYF,TGTGCCAGCAGTTTATTCGCGAACTACCCCTACGAGCAGTACTTC
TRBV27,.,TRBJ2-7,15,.,CASSFARTIGNEQYF,TGTGCCAGCAGTTTTGCAAGGACAATCGGCAACGAGCAGTACTTC
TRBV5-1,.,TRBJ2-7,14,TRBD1,CASSLDTGVGEQYF,TGCGCCAGCAGCTTGGACACAGGGGTGGGAGAGCAGTACTTC
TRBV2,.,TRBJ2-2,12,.,CASLRVHGELFF,TGTGCCAGCCTCCGGGTTCACGGGGAGCTGTTTTTT
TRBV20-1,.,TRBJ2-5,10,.,CSASLVTQYF,TGCAGTGCTAGCCTAGTAACCCAGTACTTC
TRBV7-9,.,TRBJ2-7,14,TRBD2,CASSPWTSEDEQYF,TGTGCCAGCAGCCCCTGGACTAGCGAAGACGAGCAGTACTTC
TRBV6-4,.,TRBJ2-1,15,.,CASSVGRGSYNEQFF,TGTGCCAGCAGTGTCGGCAGGGGCTCCTACAATGAGCAGTTCTTC
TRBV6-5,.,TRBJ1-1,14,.,CASIKMGSQGWAFF,TGTGCCAGCATCAAAATGGGCTCTCAGGGGTGGGCTTTCTTT
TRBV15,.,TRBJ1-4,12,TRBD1,CATGTGLEKLFF,TGTGCCACCGGGACAGGGCTTGAAAAACTGTTTTTT
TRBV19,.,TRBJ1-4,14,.,CASKEPGPNEKLFF,TGTGCCAGTAAGGAGCCAGGGCCTAATGAAAAACTGTTTTTT
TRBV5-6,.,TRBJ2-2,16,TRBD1,CASSYTGDPNTGELFF,TGTGCCAGCAGCTATACAGGGGATCCGAACACCGGGGAGCTGTTTTTT
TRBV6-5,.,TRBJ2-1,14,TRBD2,CASRRSGRYNEQFF,TGTGCCAGCAGGAGGAGCGGGAGATACAATGAGCAGTTCTTC
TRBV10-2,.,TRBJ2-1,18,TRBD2,CASRSGTSGGAAYNEQFF,TGCGCCAGCAGATCCGGGACTAGCGGGGGGGCCGCCTACAATGAGCAGTTCTTC
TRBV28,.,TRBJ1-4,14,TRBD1,CASSETGVGEKLFF,TGTGCCAGCAGTGAGACAGGGGTCGGCGAAAAACTGTTTTTT
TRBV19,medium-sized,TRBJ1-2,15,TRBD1,CASSMGPGGVYGYTF,TGTGCCAGTAGTATGGGGCCAGGGGGCGTTTATGGCTACACCTTC
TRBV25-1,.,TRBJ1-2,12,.,CASSEYREGYTF,TGTGCCAGCAGTGAATACCGGGAAGGCTACACCTTC
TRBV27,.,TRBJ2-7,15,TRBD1,CASRRDRARGNEQYF,TGTGCCAGCAGGCGCGACAGGGCCCGTGGAAACGAGCAGTACTTC
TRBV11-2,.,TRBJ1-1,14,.,CASSFVLSHTEAFF,TGTGCCAGCAGCTTTGTTTTGAGTCACACTGAAGCTTTCTTT
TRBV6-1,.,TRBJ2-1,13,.,CASSEGFRDEQFF,TGTGCCAGCAGTGAAGGATTTCGCGATGAGCAGTTCTTC
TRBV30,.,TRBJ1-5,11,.,CAWSTLGPQHF,TGTGCCTGGAGTACACTAGGGCCCCAGCATTTT
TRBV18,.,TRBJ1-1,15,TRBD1,CASSPRGQGNTEAFF,TGTGCCAGCTCACCACGAGGACAGGGGAACACTGAAGCTTTCTTT
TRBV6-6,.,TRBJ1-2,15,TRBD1,CASSYSTATGGGNTF,TGTGCCAGCAGTTACTCGACTGCGACAGGGGGCGGGAACACCTTC
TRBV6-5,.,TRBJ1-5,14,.,CASSSTREDQPQHF,TGTGCCAGCAGTTCTACGAGGGAAGATCAGCCCCAGCATTTT
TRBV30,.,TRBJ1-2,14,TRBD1,CANLRGQGNYGYTF,TGTGCCAACCTTCGGGGACAGGGGAACTATGGCTACACCTTC
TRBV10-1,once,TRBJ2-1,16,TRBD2,CASSESAGGPYNEQFF,TGCGCCAGCAGTGAGTCGGCGGGAGGGCCCTACAATGAGCAGTTCTTC
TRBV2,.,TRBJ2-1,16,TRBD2,CASSRLAGGAYNEQFF,TGTGCCAGCAGTCGACTAGCGGGAGGGGCCTACAATGAGCAGTTCTTC
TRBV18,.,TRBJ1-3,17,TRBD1,CASSPGTGNPSGNTIYF,TGTGCCAGCTCACCCGGGACAGGCAACCCCTCTGGAAACACCATATATTTT
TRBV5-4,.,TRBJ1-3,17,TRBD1,CASSAGTGPYSGNTIYF,TGTGCCAGCAGCGCCGGGACAGGGCCATACTCTGGAAACACCATATATTTT